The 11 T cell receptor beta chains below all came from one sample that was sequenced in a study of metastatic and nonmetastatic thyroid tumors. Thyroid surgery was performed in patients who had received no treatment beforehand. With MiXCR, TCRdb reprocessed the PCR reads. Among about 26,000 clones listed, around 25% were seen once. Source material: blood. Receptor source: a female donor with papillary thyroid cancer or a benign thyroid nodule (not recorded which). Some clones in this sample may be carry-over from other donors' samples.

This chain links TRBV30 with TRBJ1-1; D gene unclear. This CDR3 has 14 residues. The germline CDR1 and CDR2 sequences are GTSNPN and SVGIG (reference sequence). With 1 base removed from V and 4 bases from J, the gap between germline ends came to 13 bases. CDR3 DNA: TGTGCCTGGAGTGAAGGCCCCTGGGTCACTGAAGCTTTCTTT. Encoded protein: CAWSEGPWVTEAFF.

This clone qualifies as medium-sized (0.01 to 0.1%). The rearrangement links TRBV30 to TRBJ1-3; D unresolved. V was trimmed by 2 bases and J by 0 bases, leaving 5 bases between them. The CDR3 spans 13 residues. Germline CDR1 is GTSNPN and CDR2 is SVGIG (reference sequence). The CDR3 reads CAWSWGSGNTIYF. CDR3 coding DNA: TGTGCCTGGAGTTGGGGCTCTGGAAACACCATATATTTT.

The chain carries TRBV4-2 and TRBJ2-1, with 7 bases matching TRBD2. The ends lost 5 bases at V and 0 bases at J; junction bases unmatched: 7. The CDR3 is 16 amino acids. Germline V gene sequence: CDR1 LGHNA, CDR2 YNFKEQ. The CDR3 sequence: CASSGGGVSSYNEQFF. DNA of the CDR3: TGTGCCAGCAGCGGGGGAGGGGTGAGCTCCTACAATGAGCAGTTCTTC.

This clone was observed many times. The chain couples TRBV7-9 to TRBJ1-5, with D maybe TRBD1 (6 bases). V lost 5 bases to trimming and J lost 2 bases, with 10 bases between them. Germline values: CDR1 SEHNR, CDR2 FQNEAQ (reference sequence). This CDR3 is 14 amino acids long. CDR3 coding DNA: TGTGCCAGCAGCCTCCGGGGGCGCAATCAGCCCCAGCATTTT. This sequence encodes CASSLRGRNQPQHF.

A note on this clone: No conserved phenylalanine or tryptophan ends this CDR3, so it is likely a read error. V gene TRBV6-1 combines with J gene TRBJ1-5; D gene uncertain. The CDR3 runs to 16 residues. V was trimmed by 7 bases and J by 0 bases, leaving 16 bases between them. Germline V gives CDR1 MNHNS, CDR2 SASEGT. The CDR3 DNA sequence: TGTGCCAGCATCCAGGTTGTGGGGTATAGCAATCAGCCCCAGCATCTT. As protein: CASIQVVGYSNQPQHL.

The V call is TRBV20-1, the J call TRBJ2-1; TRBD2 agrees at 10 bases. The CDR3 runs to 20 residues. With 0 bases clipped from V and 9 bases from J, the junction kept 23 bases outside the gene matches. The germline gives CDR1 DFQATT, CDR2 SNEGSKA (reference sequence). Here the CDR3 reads CSARDRGASGSFRTISEQFF. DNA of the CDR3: TGCAGTGCTAGAGATAGAGGGGCTAGCGGGAGTTTTCGGACAATCAGTGAGCAGTTCTTC.

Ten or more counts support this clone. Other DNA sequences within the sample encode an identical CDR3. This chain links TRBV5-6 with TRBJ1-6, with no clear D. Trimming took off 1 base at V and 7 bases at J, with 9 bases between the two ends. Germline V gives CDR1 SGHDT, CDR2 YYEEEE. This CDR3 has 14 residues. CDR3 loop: CASSLRGGNSPLHF. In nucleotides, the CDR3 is TGTGCCAGCAGCTTGAGAGGAGGAAATTCACCCCTCCACTTT.

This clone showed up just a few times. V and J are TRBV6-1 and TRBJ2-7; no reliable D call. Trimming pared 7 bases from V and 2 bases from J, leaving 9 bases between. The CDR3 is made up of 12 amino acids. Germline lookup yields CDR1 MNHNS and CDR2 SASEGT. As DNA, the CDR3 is TGTGCCAGCATGGCGGCCGCCTACGAGCAGTACTTC. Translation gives CASMAAAYEQYF.

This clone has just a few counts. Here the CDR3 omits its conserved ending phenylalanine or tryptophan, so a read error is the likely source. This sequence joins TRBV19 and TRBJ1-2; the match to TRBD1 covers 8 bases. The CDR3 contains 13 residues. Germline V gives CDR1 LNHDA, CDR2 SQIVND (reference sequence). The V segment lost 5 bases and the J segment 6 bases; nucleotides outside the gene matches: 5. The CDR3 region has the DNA TGTGCCAGTAGTGCAGGGGGCAGTAATGGCTACACCTTA. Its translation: CASSAGGSNGYTL.

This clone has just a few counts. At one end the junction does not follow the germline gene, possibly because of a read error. The CDR3 is CASSLDGPAGQLF. DNA of the CDR3: TGTGCCAGCAGTTTAGACGGTCCCGCGGGGCAGCTCTTC. The rearrangement joins TRBV12-3 or TRBV12-4 to TRBJ2-1; TRBD2 might be the D (6 bases). This CDR3 comprises 13 residues.

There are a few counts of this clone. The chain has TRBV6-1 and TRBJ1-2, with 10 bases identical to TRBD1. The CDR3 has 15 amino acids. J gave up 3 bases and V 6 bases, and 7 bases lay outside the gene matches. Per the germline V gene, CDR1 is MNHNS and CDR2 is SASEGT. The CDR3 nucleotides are TGTGCCAGCAGCCAAACGACAGGGGGCGACTATGGCTACACCTTC. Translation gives CASSQTTGGDYGYTF.